Listed here are 26 T cell receptor beta chains from one sample, sequenced in a study of blood T cell repertoires in COVID-19. TCRdb's copy holds only in-frame clones and misses some; the assay was immunoSEQ multiplex PCR. The sample holds 150,000 or so clones; more than 80% are singletons and the top ten take 11%. Sequencing was done on a sample of peripheral blood. The receptors here all came from a human donor in a cohort sampled during active COVID-19.

The chain carries TRBV6-5 and TRBJ2-7; 12 nucleotides match TRBD2. Germline CDR1 MNHEY, CDR2 SVGAGI. CDR3 length: 15 amino acids. V shed 7 bases and J 6 bases; nucleotides not matched to a gene: 10. CDR3 in DNA: TGTGCCAGCAATCTAGCGGGAGGGCCTAGAGGCGAGCAGTACTTC. This encodes CASNLAGGPRGEQYF.

This clone was counted a single time. This chain connects TRBV19 to TRBJ2-2, with D possibly being TRBD2 (5 bases). The CDR3 totals 14 residues. Deletions cut 10 bases from V and 2 bases from J, with 14 bases between. In germline, CDR1 is LNHDA, CDR2 SQIVND (reference sequence). CDR3 coding DNA: TGTGCCACCCCGGGAACCTATAACACCGGGGAGCTGTTTTTT. Translated, it gives CATPGTYNTGELFF.

The V and J genes are TRBV6-6 and TRBJ2-7; 9 bases agree with TRBD1. The CDR3 spans 15 residues. Germline assignment: CDR1 MNHNY and CDR2 SVGAGI (reference sequence). The trim removed 6 bases at V and 7 bases at J, leaving 13 bases unmatched. Here the CDR3 DNA reads TGTGCCAGCAGCCAGAAAGGGACAGGGTCTCGGGAGCAGTACTTC. Its protein product is CASSQKGTGSREQYF.

This rearrangement joins TRBV19 to TRBJ2-1; 10 bases map to TRBD2. With 3 bases clipped from V and 1 base from J, the junction kept 6 bases outside the gene matches. This CDR3 has 17 amino acids. Germline loops: CDR1 LNHDA, CDR2 SQIVND (reference sequence). The CDR3 sequence is CASSILSSGGSYNEQFF. In DNA, the CDR3 is TGTGCCAGTAGTATCCTCTCTAGCGGGGGTTCCTACAATGAGCAGTTCTTC.

This clone was seen only a few times. This sequence joins TRBV9 and TRBJ2-5, with D possibly matching TRBD2 (5 bases). This CDR3 spans 14 amino acids. With 1 base removed from V and 5 bases from J, the gap between germline ends came to 12 bases. In germline, CDR1 is SGDLS, CDR2 YYNGEE. This CDR3 is CASSVRGSGETQYF. In nucleotides, the CDR3 is TGTGCCAGCAGCGTACGAGGGAGCGGCGAGACCCAGTACTTC.

The V and J genes are TRBV9 and TRBJ1-4, with D tentatively TRBD1 (6 bases). This CDR3 has 14 residues. Germline V gives CDR1 SGDLS, CDR2 YYNGEE. Trimming stripped 0 bases from V and 8 bases from J, with 11 bases between. The CDR3: CASSVGGLKEKLFF. The CDR3 DNA follows: TGTGCCAGCAGCGTAGGGGGGCTTAAGGAAAAACTGTTTTTT.

J is TRBJ2-5 and V is TRBV20-1; D remains ambiguous. The V gene's germline CDR1 is DFQATT and CDR2 SNEGSKA (reference sequence). CDR3 size: 12 residues. V gave up 3 bases and J gave up 0 bases, with 5 bases separating them. The CDR3 DNA reads as TGCAGTGCTAGTTCCAACCAAGAGACCCAGTACTTC. Residues: CSASSNQETQYF.

The chain has TRBV12-5 and TRBJ1-2; 8 nucleotides align to TRBD1. V was clipped by 6 bases and J by 4 bases; unmatched bases: 10. CDR3 length: 15 residues. CDR1 and CDR2 (germline): LGHNT, FRNRAP. The CDR3 region has the DNA TGTGCTAGTGGCCCAGGGGGCTTTTCTTTCTATGGCTACACCTTC. Its translation: CASGPGGFSFYGYTF.

This clone was found once. This chain uses TRBV6-5 with TRBJ2-7, with a tentative D call TRBD2 (7 bases). Germline V gene lookup returns CDR1 MNHEY and CDR2 SVGAGI. CDR3 length: 11 amino acids. Trimming took off 9 bases at V and 6 bases at J, with 12 bases between the two ends. The CDR3 loop is CASPRGGEQYF. Here the CDR3 DNA reads TGTGCCAGTCCGAGGGGGGGCGAGCAGTACTTC.

This chain connects TRBV24-1 to TRBJ1-1; D gene unclear. CDR1 is KGHDR, CDR2 SFDVKD, per germline. Trimming stripped 6 bases from V and 1 base from J, with 8 bases between. This CDR3 contains 13 residues. The CDR3 here is CATSTETNTEAFF. In nucleotides, the CDR3 is TGTGCCACCAGTACAGAGACGAACACTGAAGCTTTCTTT.

This chain joins TRBV6-1 and TRBJ1-4; the D gene is possibly TRBD1 (5 bases). Germline V CDR1 and CDR2: MNHNS, SASEGT. This CDR3 has 14 amino acids. Trimming took 6 bases from V and 5 from J, leaving 13 bases between them. CDR3 protein: CASSPTDMNEKLFF. CDR3 DNA: TGTGCCAGCAGCCCGACAGATATGAATGAAAAACTGTTTTTT.

The chain recombines TRBV6-5 with TRBJ1-1; possible D gene TRBD1, 5 bases. The V gene lost 2 bases and the J gene lost 4 bases, with 11 bases spanning the gap. CDR3 size: 14 residues. The germline CDR1 and CDR2 sequences are MNHEY and SVGAGI. This CDR3 reads CASSYRGTSTEAFF. The CDR3 nucleotides are TGTGCCAGCAGTTACAGGGGTACGAGCACTGAAGCTTTCTTT.

The gene calls are TRBV10-1 and TRBJ2-7, with D possibly being TRBD2 (5 bases). Trimming removed 5 bases at V and 2 bases at J, with 10 bases between. From germline, CDR1 is WNHNN and CDR2 SYGVQD (reference sequence). The CDR3 has 13 amino acids. CDR3 sequence (DNA): TGCGCCAGCAGTAGCGGTGATACCTACGAGCAGTACTTC. Protein product: CASSSGDTYEQYF.

Written as DNA, the CDR3 is TGTGCCAGCAGCGGAAAAGGGGGCGGATATGGCTACACCTTC. It is translated as CASSGKGGGYGYTF. V is TRBV7-8 and J is TRBJ1-2, with TRBD1 matching over 7 bases. The trim removed 5 bases at V and 5 bases at J, leaving 8 bases unmatched. In germline, CDR1 is SGHVS, CDR2 FQNEAQ. This CDR3 spans 14 amino acids.

This clone turned up a few times. The gene calls are TRBV29-1 and TRBJ1-2, with D maybe TRBD1 (5 bases). The CDR3 extends over 13 amino acids. The V gene's germline CDR1 is SQVTM and CDR2 ANQGSEA. V was cut by 6 bases and J by 4 bases, with 15 bases left in between. CDR3 coding DNA: TGCAGCGTGAATCAGGGTAGGGCCTATGGCTACACCTTC. This sequence encodes CSVNQGRAYGYTF.

This clone appeared a few times. The V and J genes are TRBV7-2 and TRBJ1-5; TRBD1 is a possible D gene (6 bases). V lost 2 bases and J 7 bases, leaving 15 bases between the germline ends. The CDR3 runs 15 residues. Germline assignment: CDR1 SGHTA and CDR2 FQGNSA. This CDR3 reads CASSLIKGVGQPQHF. The CDR3 nucleotides read TGTGCCAGCAGCTTAATTAAGGGGGTCGGGCAGCCCCAGCATTTT.

J is TRBJ2-6 and V is TRBV27; weak D call: TRBD2 (5 bases). CDR1 and CDR2 (germline): MNHEY, SMNVEV (reference sequence). This CDR3 has 15 residues. Between the trimmed V and J ends, which lost 5 bases and 4 bases, there was a span of 12 bases. The CDR3 DNA reads TGTGCCAGCAGTGCACTAGGGTCGGGGGCCAACGTCCTGACTTTC. It encodes CASSALGSGANVLTF.

This chain uses TRBV7-2 with TRBJ2-5, with 12 positions matching TRBD2. J lost 2 bases, V lost 5 bases, and 6 bases had no gene match. The CDR3 totals 16 residues. CDR1 is SGHTA, CDR2 FQGNSA, per germline. The CDR3 bases are TGTGCCAGCAGCCTTTCTAGCGGGGGGGGGCAAGAGACCCAGTACTTC. Encoded protein: CASSLSSGGGQETQYF.

This clone was seen only a few times. The chain has TRBV6-5 and TRBJ2-1, with 9 positions matching TRBD2. V shed 6 bases, J shed 7 bases, and the junction held 10 bases outside the gene matches. Germline values: CDR1 MNHEY, CDR2 SVGAGI. The CDR3 extends over 15 amino acids. For the CDR3, the DNA is TGTGCCAGCAGACCAGTGGCGGGGGGGTTTAATGAGCAGTTCTTC. This encodes CASRPVAGGFNEQFF.

The rearrangement joins TRBV25-1 to TRBJ1-3, with D unclear. Trimming left V 2 bases short and J 0 bases short, with 8 bases between. The germline V gene has CDR1 MGHDK and CDR2 SYGVNS. The CDR3 is 15 amino acids. The CDR3 coding sequence is TGTGCCAGCAGTGAACTTACAAGCTCTGGAAACACCATATATTTT. Encoded protein: CASSELTSSGNTIYF.

This clone was picked up a small number of times. CDR3 sequence reads: CASSWETTNTGELFF. The DNA of the CDR3 is TGTGCCAGCAGCTGGGAGACAACGAACACCGGGGAGCTGTTTTTT. The chain uses TRBV7-9 and TRBJ2-2; D possibly corresponds to TRBD2 (5 bases). Trimming removed 4 bases from V and 0 bases from J, with 9 bases in between. The germline CDR1 and CDR2 sequences are SEHNR and FQNEAQ (reference sequence). The CDR3 has 15 residues.

The chain links TRBV5-1 to TRBJ2-5; 11 nucleotides line up with TRBD2. V shed 4 bases, J shed 2 bases, and the junction held 4 bases outside the gene matches. Per the germline V gene, CDR1 is SGHRS and CDR2 is YFSETQ. This CDR3 has 15 residues. This CDR3 reads CASSDGTSGQETQYF. Written as DNA, the CDR3 is TGCGCCAGCAGCGATGGGACTAGCGGACAAGAGACCCAGTACTTC. Variable domain in full (rest from reference TRBV5-1 and TRBJ2-5): KAGVTQTPRYLIKTRGQQVTLSCSPISGHRSVSWYQQTPGQGLQFLFEYFSETQRNKGNFPGRFSGRQFSNSRSEMNVSTLELGDSALYLCASSDGTSGQETQYFGPGTRLLVL.

This clone has a single count. The chain carries TRBV6-5 and TRBJ2-7, with D tentatively TRBD1 (6 bases). CDR1 MNHEY and CDR2 SVGAGI come from the germline V gene. This CDR3 has 12 amino acids. Trimming took 6 bases from V and 3 from J, leaving 9 bases between them. The CDR3, as DNA: TGTGCCAGCAGAGAGACAGGCTACGAGCAGTACTTC. As protein: CASRETGYEQYF.

The rearrangement uses TRBV4-3 and TRBJ2-7; maybe TRBD2 (5 bases). CDR1 and CDR2 (germline): LGHNA, YSLEER. The CDR3 runs 16 residues. Trimming cost V 0 bases and J 6 bases, with 18 bases left between them. DNA for the CDR3: TGCGCCAGCAGCCAAGATCACGGCGGGTTCCTAGGCGAGCAGTACTTC. It encodes CASSQDHGGFLGEQYF.

This clone was seen at least ten times. This rearrangement joins TRBV18 to TRBJ2-2, with 7 positions matching TRBD2. The CDR3 covers 18 residues. CDR1 and CDR2 (germline): KGHSH, LQKENI. V dropped 1 base and J dropped 3; count of bases not matched to a gene: 11. In DNA, the CDR3 is TGTGCCAGCTCACCACGAGGTTTGAGCGGGGCAGACACCGGGGAGCTGTTTTTT. Its protein product is CASSPRGLSGADTGELFF.

This chain links TRBV14 with TRBJ2-5, with D perhaps matching TRBD1 (5 bases). Germline CDR1 SGHDN, CDR2 FVKESK. The CDR3 sequence is 13 residues long. Trimming took off 4 bases at V and 5 bases at J, with 11 bases between the two ends. The CDR3 reads CASSRTGRETQYF. DNA for the CDR3: TGTGCCAGCAGCCGAACAGGTCGGGAGACCCAGTACTTC.